What follows are 10 T cell receptor beta chains derived from one specimen sequenced in a study of blood T cell repertoires in COVID-19. TCRdb's copy holds only in-frame clones and misses some; the assay was immunoSEQ multiplex PCR. The sample records 250,000 to 300,000 clones, 82% being singletons. Material for sequencing was peripheral blood. Source of these receptors: a woman under 30 with acute or convalescent COVID-19.

The chain carries TRBV19 and TRBJ1-5; D possibly corresponds to TRBD1 (5 bases). V was shortened by 3 bases and J by 2 bases, with 17 bases between the two germline ends. This CDR3 has 17 residues. From germline, CDR1 is LNHDA and CDR2 SQIVND (reference sequence). The CDR3 here is CASSMSGGARGNQPQHF. CDR3 sequence (DNA): TGTGCCAGTAGTATGAGTGGAGGGGCTCGAGGCAATCAGCCCCAGCATTTT.

The chain has TRBV5-5 and TRBJ2-1; 7 nucleotides align to TRBD2. This CDR3 region has 15 residues. V lost 0 bases, J lost 7 bases, and 7 bases stayed unmatched. Germline lookup yields CDR1 SGHKS and CDR2 YYEKEE (reference sequence). CDR3 loop: CASSLVASGLNEQFF. The CDR3 DNA sequence: TGTGCCAGCAGCTTGGTGGCTAGCGGATTAAATGAGCAGTTCTTC.

The chain has TRBV2 and TRBJ2-2, with TRBD2 matching 7 bases. Germline values: CDR1 SNHLY, CDR2 FYNNEI. The CDR3 totals 15 residues. V dropped 6 bases and J dropped 3; count of bases not matched to a gene: 7. The CDR3 nucleotides read TGTGCCAGCAGGAGCCTAGCGGAGGACACCGGGGAGCTGTTTTTT. It codes for CASRSLAEDTGELFF.

The chain has TRBV5-1 and TRBJ2-1, with 10 bases aligning to TRBD2. Losses at the gene ends were 6 bases for V and 4 bases for J; bases not matched to a gene: 7. Per the germline V gene, CDR1 is SGHRS and CDR2 is YFSETQ. The CDR3 is 15 residues long. This chain's CDR3 is CASTSSGGPYNEQFF. Here the CDR3 DNA reads TGCGCCAGCACCTCTAGCGGGGGACCTTACAATGAGCAGTTCTTC.

The genes are TRBV7-3 and TRBJ2-3; TRBD1 matches 7 bases. The CDR3 contains 16 residues. Looked up from germline, CDR1 is SGHTA and CDR2 is FQGTGA. The trim removed 5 bases at V and 0 bases at J, leaving 8 bases unmatched. For the CDR3, the DNA is TGTGCCAGCAGCCCAAAACAGGGGCCCAGCACAGATACGCAGTATTTT. Its protein is CASSPKQGPSTDTQYF.

J is TRBJ2-1 and V is TRBV18; D remains unclear. Germline CDR1 and CDR2: KGHSH and LQKENI. V lost 1 base and J 0 bases, leaving 7 bases between the germline ends. This CDR3 is 15 amino acids long. The DNA for the CDR3 is TGTGCCAGCTCACCACAATGGAGCTCCTACAATGAGCAGTTCTTC. It translates to CASSPQWSSYNEQFF.

V usage is TRBV29-1 and J usage is TRBJ1-1; D gene ambiguous. Trimming took 7 bases from V and 3 from J, leaving 12 bases between them. The CDR3 loop spans 12 amino acids. Germline loops: CDR1 SQVTM, CDR2 ANQGSEA. Here the CDR3 DNA reads TGCAGCGGAGACGACGGAGACACTGAAGCTTTCTTT. It codes for CSGDDGDTEAFF.

This chain links TRBV6-5 with TRBJ1-2, with 7 bases fitting TRBD1. The CDR3 is made up of 14 amino acids. Trimming removed 2 bases from V and 4 bases from J; junction bases left unmatched: 4. Germline CDR1 reads MNHEY; CDR2 reads SVGAGI. The CDR3 bases are TGTGCCAGCAGTTACGGACAGGATCGCTATGGCTACACCTTC. It translates to CASSYGQDRYGYTF.

In this sample, this clone turned up a few times. The chain has TRBV10-3 and TRBJ1-1; the D gene is possibly TRBD1 (6 bases). Germline assignment: CDR1 ENHRY and CDR2 SYGVKD. The CDR3 is 15 residues long. The V gene lost 4 bases and the J gene lost 4 bases, with 16 bases spanning the gap. CDR3 coding DNA: TGTGCCATCAGTGCTGGGGGGGCGCGTAGCACTGAAGCTTTCTTT. Translation: CAISAGGARSTEAFF.

A note on this clone: Other DNA sequences in the sample encode the same CDR3. The chain is built from TRBV28 and TRBJ2-7; 8 nucleotides align to TRBD1. V lost 5 bases to trimming and J lost 0 bases; unmatched junction nucleotides: 6. This CDR3 comprises 15 residues. Looked up from germline, CDR1 is MDHEN and CDR2 is SYDVKM. The CDR3 DNA reads TGTGCCAGCAGTCCCGGGGACAGGAGCTCCTACGAGCAGTACTTC. Protein product: CASSPGDRSSYEQYF.